Reported below is one T cell receptor (beta chain). Its target is not known. Germline CDR1 SQVTM, CDR2 ANQGSEA. V lost 0 bases to trimming and J lost 6 bases, with 13 bases between them. This CDR3 has 14 amino acids. The use of a sample-barcoded 5' primer and a J-beta primer mix characterized a second PCR of roughly 6 to 11 cycles. TCRdb reanalysed the 5' RACE reads using MiXCR and keeps one entry per CDR3 protein. The sample has over 750,000 distinct CDR3 sequences, around a quarter seen once; the top ten hold under 9.5%. Isolation yielded PBMCs, at least 7 million per sample, in every case. These data belong to a study of blood T cells in healthy people across ages. The study, taken as a whole, reports: Observed TCR beta diversity showed a strong correlation with the percentage of naive T cells as measured by flow cytometry.

These data were also reused for a study on T cells of mothers and their children. From that paper: cDNA was made from all extracted RNA, about 1.4 ug per 15 ul. The second PCR's M1S primer added sample barcodes and 2-4 random nucleotides.

The clonotype originates from a boy between 10 and 17 years old in good health. This chain joins TRBV29-1 and TRBJ2-3, with D possibly matching TRBD1 (5 bases). Source material: blood. CDR3 residues: CSVEDQGFGDTQYF. The CDR3 DNA reads as TGCAGCGTTGAAGATCAGGGATTCGGGGATACGCAGTATTTT.